The 12 T cell receptor beta chains given below trace back to one sample, sequenced in a study of cytomegalovirus exposure and HLA in healthy donors. PCR involved 60 Vbeta and 13 Jbeta primers. Sequenced by immunoSEQ multiplex PCR; TCRdb stores in-frame clones only, minus some. The sample includes about 100,000 clones, around 79% of them seen just once. The sequenced material came from PBMCs. Source of these receptors: a woman in her 40s in good health and CMV-seronegative.

The chain combines TRBV6-5 with TRBJ2-1; maybe TRBD2 (6 bases). The CDR3 consists of 15 residues. Germline V gives CDR1 MNHEY, CDR2 SVGAGI. Trimming removed 3 bases at V and 1 base at J, with 10 bases between. This CDR3 reads CASSYEAGSYNEQFF. The CDR3 DNA follows: TGTGCCAGCAGTTATGAGGCGGGATCCTACAATGAGCAGTTCTTC.

This clone was found a few times. This sequence joins TRBV29-1 and TRBJ2-7, with D possibly being TRBD2 (6 bases). V was shortened by 2 bases and J by 6 bases, with 8 bases between the two germline ends. The CDR3 is made up of 11 amino acids. Germline CDR1 SQVTM, CDR2 ANQGSEA. CDR3 bases: TGCAGCGTTGAACGGGGGAGCGAGCAGTACTTC. Encoded protein: CSVERGSEQYF.

The rearrangement joins TRBV7-8 to TRBJ2-7, with D perhaps TRBD1 (6 bases). The CDR3 covers 15 residues. CDR1 is SGHVS and CDR2 is FQNEAQ in the germline V gene. The V end lost 5 bases, the J end lost 3 bases, and 17 bases lay between the germline ends. CDR3 DNA sequence: TGTGCCAGCAGCCCCCACGCCGGGACAAACTACGAGCAGTACTTC. This sequence encodes CASSPHAGTNYEQYF.

The table lists this clone with a count of one. The chain employs TRBV7-2 and TRBJ2-7, with D uncertain. This CDR3 has 15 amino acids. Germline V gene sequence: CDR1 SGHTA, CDR2 FQGNSA. Trimming removed 2 bases from V and 2 bases from J, with 13 bases in between. CDR3 nucleotides: TGTGCCAGCAGCTTACAAAGTAGACAACCCTACGAGCAGTACTTC. This encodes CASSLQSRQPYEQYF.

A single count supports this clone. The rearrangement uses TRBV13 and TRBJ1-2; TRBD1 aligns across 7 bases. With V trimmed by 4 bases and J by 5 bases, 10 bases remained unmatched. The CDR3 has 15 amino acids. CDR1 and CDR2 from the germline V gene are PRHDT and FYEKMQ (reference sequence). The CDR3 here is CASSSFSTGHYGYTF. CDR3 nucleotides: TGTGCCAGCAGCTCATTCTCGACAGGGCATTATGGCTACACCTTC.

This clone was detected only a few times. The chain joins TRBV5-1 to TRBJ2-3; a weak D match, TRBD2 (7 bases). The CDR3 loop spans 16 amino acids. The germline V and J ends were trimmed by 2 bases and 1 base, with 14 bases remaining between them. CDR1 and CDR2 (germline): SGHRS, YFSETQ. CDR3: CASSFTGGRGTDTQYF. As DNA, the CDR3 is TGCGCCAGCAGCTTTACGGGGGGCCGGGGCACAGATACGCAGTATTTT.

The chain joins TRBV5-6 to TRBJ1-1, with D possibly being TRBD1 (5 bases). V shed 4 bases and J shed 0 bases, with 13 bases lying between them. The CDR3 consists of 15 residues. CDR1 SGHDT and CDR2 YYEEEE come from the germline V gene. The CDR3 spells CASSGAGSMNTEAFF. The CDR3 DNA reads as TGTGCCAGCAGCGGGGCAGGGTCCATGAACACTGAAGCTTTCTTT.

This clone has only one observation. The V and J genes are TRBV25-1 and TRBJ2-7, with 8 nucleotides matching TRBD2. Germline-derived CDR1 and CDR2 are MGHDK and SYGVNS. V shed 6 bases, J shed 2 bases, and the junction held 6 bases outside the gene matches. The CDR3 length is 14 residues. The chain's CDR3 is CASRGGAGAYEQYF. Here the CDR3 DNA reads TGTGCCAGCAGGGGGGGAGCGGGGGCCTACGAGCAGTACTTC.

The chain carries TRBV4-2 and TRBJ2-3; tentatively, D is TRBD2 (5 bases). This CDR3 is built from 15 residues. V was trimmed by 1 base and J by 2 bases, leaving 10 bases between them. Per germline, CDR1 LGHNA and CDR2 YNFKEQ. The CDR3 coding sequence is TGTGCCAGCAGCCAAGCGGCGGGTTTCACAGATACGCAGTATTTT. Translating gives CASSQAAGFTDTQYF.

This clone has a handful of counts. The chain carries TRBV28 and TRBJ1-1; D may be TRBD1 (6 bases). The CDR3 has 14 residues. Trimming pared 5 bases from V and 0 bases from J, leaving 10 bases between. Germline values: CDR1 MDHEN, CDR2 SYDVKM. CDR3 DNA sequence: TGTGCCAGCAGTCGCCAGGGGATGAACACTGAAGCTTTCTTT. Protein: CASSRQGMNTEAFF.

V gene TRBV6-6 combines with J gene TRBJ2-1; 9 bases map to TRBD1. The CDR3 has 14 amino acids. The V gene's germline CDR1 is MNHNY and CDR2 SVGAGI (reference sequence). Trimming cost V 8 bases and J 9 bases; bases outside gene matches: 11. CDR3 sequence (DNA): TGTGCCAGCGGCTCGGGACAGGGTATGTTTGAGCAGTTCTTC. Translated: CASGSGQGMFEQFF.

The chain employs TRBV7-9 and TRBJ1-5, with D unresolved. In germline, CDR1 is SEHNR, CDR2 FQNEAQ (reference sequence). The CDR3 totals 17 residues. Deletions cut 6 bases from V and 0 bases from J, with 18 bases between. The CDR3 loop reads CASRRAVMMVSNQPQHF. CDR3 DNA: TGTGCCAGCAGGCGTGCCGTCATGATGGTTAGCAATCAGCCCCAGCATTTT.